This TCR beta chain was documented in a study of T cells in Graves' hyperthyroidism and ophthalmopathy. Regions amplified from RNA transcripts were the TCR beta CDR3 regions. Primed by the HTBI set, a first-round RT-PCR was run on the TCR CDR3. TCRdb passed the multiplex PCR reads through MiXCR, listing each CDR3 protein once. The table has hundreds of thousands of distinct CDR3 sequences, 15% to 20% seen once; the top ten hold around 50%. Germline V gene sequence: CDR1 KGHSH, CDR2 LQKENI. V was cut by 4 bases and J by 1 base, with 19 bases left in between. The CDR3 runs to 17 residues. This clonotype showed up just a few times.

This TCR derives from a middle-aged man with Graves' ophthalmopathy. The chain recombines TRBV18 with TRBJ1-1; D is undetermined. Sequences were obtained from blood. The CDR3 spells CASSRRTAEPGNTEAFF. In DNA, the CDR3 is TGTGCCAGCTCACGGCGGACGGCGGAGCCAGGGAACACTGAAGCTTTCTTT.